This T cell receptor beta chain was found in a study of shared clonotypes between healthy human individuals. Sequencing used immunoSEQ multiplex PCR; TCRdb keeps in-frame clones, though not all of them. The data show about 710,000 clones, more than 70% seen once. V was shortened by 7 bases and J by 4 bases, with 16 bases between the two germline ends. The germline CDR1 and CDR2 sequences are MDHEN and SYDVKM. CDR3 size: 15 residues. The V and J genes are TRBV28 and TRBJ2-2; tentative D call: TRBD2 (6 bases). This receptor was identified in a woman in her 30s in good health. Input material: memory CD4+ T cells sorted from blood. The subset denotes: CD45RA-negative fraction. The CDR3 sequence is CASIAWRDGTGELFF. CDR3 sequence (DNA): TGTGCCAGCATTGCCTGGCGGGATGGCACCGGGGAGCTGTTTTTT.